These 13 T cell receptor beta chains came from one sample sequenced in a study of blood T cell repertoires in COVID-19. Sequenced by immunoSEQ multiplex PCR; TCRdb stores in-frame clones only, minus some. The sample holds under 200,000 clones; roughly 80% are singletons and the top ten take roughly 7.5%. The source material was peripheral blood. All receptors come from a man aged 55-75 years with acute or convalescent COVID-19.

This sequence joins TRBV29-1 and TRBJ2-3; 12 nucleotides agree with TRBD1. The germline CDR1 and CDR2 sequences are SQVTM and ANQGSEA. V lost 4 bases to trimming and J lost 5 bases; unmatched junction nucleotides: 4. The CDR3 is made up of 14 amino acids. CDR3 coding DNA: TGCAGCGTTGGGGGGACAGGGGGCTTAGATACGCAGTATTTT. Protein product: CSVGGTGGLDTQYF.

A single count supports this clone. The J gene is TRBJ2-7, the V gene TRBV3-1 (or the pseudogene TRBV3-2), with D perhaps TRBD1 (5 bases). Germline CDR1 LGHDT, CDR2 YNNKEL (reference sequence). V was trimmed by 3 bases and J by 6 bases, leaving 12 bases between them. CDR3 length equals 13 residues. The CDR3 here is CASSQSRVGEQYF. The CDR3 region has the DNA TGTGCCAGCAGCCAGTCCAGGGTTGGCGAGCAGTACTTC.

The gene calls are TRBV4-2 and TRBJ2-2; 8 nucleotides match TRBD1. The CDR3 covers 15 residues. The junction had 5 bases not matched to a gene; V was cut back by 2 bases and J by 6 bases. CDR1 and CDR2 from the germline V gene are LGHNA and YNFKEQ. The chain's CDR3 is CASSQSDRAAGELFF. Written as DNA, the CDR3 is TGTGCCAGCAGCCAATCGGACAGGGCGGCCGGGGAGCTGTTTTTT.

The CDR3 region is CASSDEGGTTGELFF. DNA of the CDR3: TGTGCCAGCAGTGATGAAGGGGGCACCACCGGGGAGCTGTTTTTT. The chain joins TRBV2 to TRBJ2-2; the match to TRBD1 covers 7 bases. The CDR3 has 15 residues. Per germline, CDR1 SNHLY and CDR2 FYNNEI. J was trimmed by 4 bases and V by 3 bases; bases with no gene match: 5.

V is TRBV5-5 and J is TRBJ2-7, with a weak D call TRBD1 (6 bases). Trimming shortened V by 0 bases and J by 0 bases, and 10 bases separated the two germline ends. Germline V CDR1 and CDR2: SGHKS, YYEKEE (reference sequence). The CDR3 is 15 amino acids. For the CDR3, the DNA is TGTGCCAGCAGCTTGGGGCAGGGGAGCTCCTACGAGCAGTACTTC. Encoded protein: CASSLGQGSSYEQYF.

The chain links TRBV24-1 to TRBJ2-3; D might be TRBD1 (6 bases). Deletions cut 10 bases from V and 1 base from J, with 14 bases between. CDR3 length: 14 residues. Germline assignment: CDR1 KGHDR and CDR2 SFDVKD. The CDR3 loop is CATAQGLGTDTQYF. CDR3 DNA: TGTGCCACGGCACAGGGTCTCGGCACAGATACGCAGTATTTT.

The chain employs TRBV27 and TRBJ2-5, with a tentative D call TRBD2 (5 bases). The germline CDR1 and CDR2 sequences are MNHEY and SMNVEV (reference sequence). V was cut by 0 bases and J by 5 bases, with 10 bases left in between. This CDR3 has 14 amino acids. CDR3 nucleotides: TGTGCCAGCAGTTTATCCGGAGGCTACGAGACCCAGTACTTC. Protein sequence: CASSLSGGYETQYF.

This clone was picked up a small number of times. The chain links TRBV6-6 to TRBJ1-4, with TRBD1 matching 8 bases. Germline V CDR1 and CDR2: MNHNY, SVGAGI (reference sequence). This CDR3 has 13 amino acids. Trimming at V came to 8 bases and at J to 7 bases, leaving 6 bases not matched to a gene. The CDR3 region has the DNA TGTGCCAGCCGACAGGGGAAGGGTGAAAAACTGTTTTTT. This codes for CASRQGKGEKLFF.

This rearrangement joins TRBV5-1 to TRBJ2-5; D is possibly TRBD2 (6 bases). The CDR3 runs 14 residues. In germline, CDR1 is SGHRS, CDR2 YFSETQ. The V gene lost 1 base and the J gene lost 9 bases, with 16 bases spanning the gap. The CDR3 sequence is CASSLWGVGEAQYF. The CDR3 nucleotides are TGCGCCAGCAGCTTGTGGGGGGTCGGGGAGGCCCAGTACTTC.

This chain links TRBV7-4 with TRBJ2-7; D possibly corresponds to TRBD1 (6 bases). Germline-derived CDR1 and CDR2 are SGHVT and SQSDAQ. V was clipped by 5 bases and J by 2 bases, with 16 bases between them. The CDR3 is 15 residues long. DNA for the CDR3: TGTGCCAGCAGCGAGCACAGGGAGTTAACCTACGAGCAGTACTTC. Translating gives CASSEHRELTYEQYF.

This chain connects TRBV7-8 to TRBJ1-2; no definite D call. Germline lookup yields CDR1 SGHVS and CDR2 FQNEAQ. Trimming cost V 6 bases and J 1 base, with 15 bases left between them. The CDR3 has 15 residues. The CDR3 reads CASSLEDTINYGYTF. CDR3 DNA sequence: TGTGCCAGCAGTTTGGAGGATACCATTAACTATGGCTACACCTTC.

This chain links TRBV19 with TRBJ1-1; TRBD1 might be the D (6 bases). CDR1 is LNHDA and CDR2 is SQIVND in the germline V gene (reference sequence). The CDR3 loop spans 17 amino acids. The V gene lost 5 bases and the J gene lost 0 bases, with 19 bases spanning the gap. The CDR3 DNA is TGTGCCAGTAGTTCCACAGGGATGAGGTATATGAACACTGAAGCTTTCTTT. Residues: CASSSTGMRYMNTEAFF.

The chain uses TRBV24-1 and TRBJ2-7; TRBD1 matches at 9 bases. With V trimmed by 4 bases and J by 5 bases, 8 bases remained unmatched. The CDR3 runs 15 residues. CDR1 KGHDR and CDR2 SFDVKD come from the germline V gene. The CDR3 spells CATSETGTGIHEQYF. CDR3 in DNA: TGTGCCACCAGTGAAACCGGGACAGGGATCCACGAGCAGTACTTC.